This section outlines one T cell receptor beta chain sequence together with its context. Its target is unknown. A read error may be the cause here, since a much bigger clone is one base away. The CDR3 extends over 16 amino acids. From germline, CDR1 is SEHNR and CDR2 FQNEAQ (reference sequence). Bone marrow was sampled from every patient at the time of active disease. This specimen belongs to a study of read filtering for tumor transcriptome and immune sequencing. Study summary: R-ISS stage counts were fewer than ten for I, about 15 for II, 7 for III. Per sample, TCR-region reads ranged about 4 to 11 million by IR-seq, roughly 80 to 1273 by RNA-seq.

Molecular barcoded adaptors covering alpha/delta and beta/gamma chains were used on about 390 ng RNA. From the reads, TCRdb called clonotypes with MiXCR, one entry per CDR3 protein. The repertoire has about 41,000 distinct CDR3 sequences, roughly 13% of them found once; the top ten carry 30%. Findings of the study overall: Sorted CD138-negative bone marrow cells were not purified T cells.

This sequence was found in a donor aged 40 or older with multiple myeloma. V gene TRBV7-9 combines with J gene TRBJ1-2, with TRBD1 matching over 10 bases. Sequences were obtained from a population of CD138-negative cells sorted from bone marrow. The CDR3 sequence is CASSRRDRGTNFGYTF. The CDR3 bases are TGTGCCAGCAGCCGCCGGGACAGGGGTACTAACTTTGGCTACACCTTC.